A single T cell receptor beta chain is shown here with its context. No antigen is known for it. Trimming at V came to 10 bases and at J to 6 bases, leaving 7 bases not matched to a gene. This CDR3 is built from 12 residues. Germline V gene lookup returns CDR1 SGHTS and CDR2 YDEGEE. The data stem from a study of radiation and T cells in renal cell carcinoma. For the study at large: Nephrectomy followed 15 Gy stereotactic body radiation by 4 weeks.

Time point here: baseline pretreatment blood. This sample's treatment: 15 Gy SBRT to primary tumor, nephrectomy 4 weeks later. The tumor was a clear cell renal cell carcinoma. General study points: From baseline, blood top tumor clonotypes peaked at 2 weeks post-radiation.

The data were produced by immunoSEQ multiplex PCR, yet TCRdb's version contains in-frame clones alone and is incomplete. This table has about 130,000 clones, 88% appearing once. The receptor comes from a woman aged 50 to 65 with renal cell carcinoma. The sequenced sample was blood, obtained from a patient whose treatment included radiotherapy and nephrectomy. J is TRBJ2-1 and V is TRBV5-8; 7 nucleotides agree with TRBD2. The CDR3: CASGGTTNEQFF. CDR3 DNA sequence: TGTGCCTCCGGGGGGACTACCAATGAGCAGTTCTTC. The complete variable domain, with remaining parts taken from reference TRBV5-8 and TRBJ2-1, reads EAGVTQSPTHLIKTRGQQATLRCSPISGHTSVYWYQQALGLGLQFLLWYDEGEERNRGNFPPRFSGRQFPNYSSELNVNALELEDSALYLCASGGTTNEQFFGPGTRLTVL.